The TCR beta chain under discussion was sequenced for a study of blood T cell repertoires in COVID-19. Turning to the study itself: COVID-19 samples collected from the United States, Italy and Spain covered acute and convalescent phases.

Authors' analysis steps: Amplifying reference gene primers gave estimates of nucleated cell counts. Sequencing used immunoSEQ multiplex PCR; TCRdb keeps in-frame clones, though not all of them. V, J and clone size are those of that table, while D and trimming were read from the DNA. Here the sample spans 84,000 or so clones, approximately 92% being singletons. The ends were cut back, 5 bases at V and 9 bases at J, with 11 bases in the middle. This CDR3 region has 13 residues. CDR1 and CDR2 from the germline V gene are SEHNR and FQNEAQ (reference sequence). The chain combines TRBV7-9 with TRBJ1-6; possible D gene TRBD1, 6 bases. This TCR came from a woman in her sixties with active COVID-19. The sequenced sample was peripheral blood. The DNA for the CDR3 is TGTGCCAGCAGCCTGGACAGTTTTTCACCCCTCCACTTT. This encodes CASSLDSFSPLHF. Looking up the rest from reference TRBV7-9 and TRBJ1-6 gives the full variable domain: DTGVSQNPRHKITKRGQNVTFRCDPISEHNRLYWYRQTLGQGPEFLTYFQNEAQLEKSRLLSDRFSAERPKGSFSTLEIQRTEQGDSAMYLCASSLDSFSPLHFGNGTRLTVT.